Sequencing of this T cell receptor beta chain was carried out in a study of beta chain features in type 1 diabetes. Losses at the gene ends were 3 bases for V and 4 bases for J; bases not matched to a gene: 24. CDR3 length: 21 amino acids. From germline, CDR1 is SGHDN and CDR2 FVKESK. As every portion of the isolated RNA was reverse transcribed, the sequencing read expressed TCRB transcripts. Produced via immunoSEQ multiplex PCR; TCRdb's table is partial and in-frame only. Of tens of thousands of clones detected, 30% to 35% appear once; the ten largest clones hold 0.4% to 0.55%. Broader study findings: Any HLA effect on TCRB rearrangement was left unresolved by small sub-analyses. A moderate, significant TCRB CDR3 shortening appeared in type 1 diabetes across four CD4+ subsets.

For this clone: Its antigen remains unknown.

The TCR originated in a woman aged 18-29 years in good health. V gene TRBV14 combines with J gene TRBJ2-7, with 10 bases lining up with TRBD2. The sequenced material came from stem cell memory CD4+ T cells from blood. CDR3 in amino acids: CASSQPRAGAGLAALAYEQYF. The CDR3 region has the DNA TGTGCCAGCAGCCAGCCCCGCGCAGGGGCCGGACTAGCGGCGCTTGCGTACGAGCAGTACTTC.